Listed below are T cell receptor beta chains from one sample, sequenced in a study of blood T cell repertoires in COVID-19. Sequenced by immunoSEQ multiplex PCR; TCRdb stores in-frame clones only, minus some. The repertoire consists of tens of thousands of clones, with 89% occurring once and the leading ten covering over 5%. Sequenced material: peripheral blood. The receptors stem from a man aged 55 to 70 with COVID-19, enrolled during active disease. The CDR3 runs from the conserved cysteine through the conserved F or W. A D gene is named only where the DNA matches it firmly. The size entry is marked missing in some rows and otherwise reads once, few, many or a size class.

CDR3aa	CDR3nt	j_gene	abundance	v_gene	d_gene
CASSLLASSPLHF	TGTGCCAGCAGTTTACTCGCGAGTTCACCCCTCCACTTT	TRBJ1-6	few	TRBV6-5	.
CASSYSRETQYF	TGTGCCAGCAGTTACTCGAGGGAGACCCAGTACTTC	TRBJ2-5	once	TRBV6-6	.
CASSELEGQGANEQFF	TGTGCCAGCAGTGAATTGGAGGGACAGGGTGCCAATGAGCAGTTCTTC	TRBJ2-1	.	TRBV6-1	TRBD1
CATAKDRFFNYGYTF	TGTGCCACCGCCAAGGACAGATTCTTTAATTATGGCTACACCTTC	TRBJ1-2	.	TRBV19	.
CASSTGRRGTEAFF	TGTGCCAGCAGTACAGGGAGAAGAGGCACTGAAGCTTTCTTT	TRBJ1-1	.	TRBV6-5	.
CASSVAVGPDTQYF	TGTGCCAGCAGCGTAGCCGTTGGGCCAGATACGCAGTATTTT	TRBJ2-3	.	TRBV9	.
CASSQRTGGYGYTF	TGTGCCAGCTCACAGCGAACAGGGGGCTATGGCTACACCTTC	TRBJ1-2	.	TRBV18	TRBD1
CASSLRRLAAYNEQFF	TGTGCCAGCAGTTTACGGAGACTAGCGGCATACAATGAGCAGTTCTTC	TRBJ2-1	.	TRBV27	TRBD2
CASSQPDRVETQYF	TGCGCCAGCAGCCAACCGGACAGGGTGGAGACCCAGTACTTC	TRBJ2-5	once	TRBV4-1	TRBD1
CASRNRGRDTEAFF	TGTGCCAGCAGGAACAGGGGCAGGGACACTGAAGCTTTCTTT	TRBJ1-1	.	TRBV28	TRBD1
CASHQWNQPQHF	TGTGCCAGCCACCAGTGGAATCAGCCCCAGCATTTT	TRBJ1-5	.	TRBV28	.
CASSFSGDGELFF	TGTGCCAGCAGCTTTTCCGGGGACGGGGAGCTGTTTTTT	TRBJ2-2	.	TRBV11-3	.
CASSSVVGTDQSTDTQYF	TGTGCCAGCAGCTCCGTAGTCGGGACAGACCAAAGCACAGATACGCAGTATTTT	TRBJ2-3	.	TRBV7-3	TRBD1
CASSMGRALQSEQFF	TGTGCCAGTAGTATGGGCAGGGCCCTCCAGTCTGAGCAGTTCTTC	TRBJ2-1	few	TRBV19	.
CSVDRGTLKAFF	TGCAGCGTTGATCGGGGGACTTTGAAAGCTTTCTTT	TRBJ1-1	.	TRBV29-1	.
CASRQGTRGETQYF	TGTGCCAGCAGGCAAGGGACTAGAGGCGAGACCCAGTACTTC	TRBJ2-5	once	TRBV28	TRBD2
CASRPAGPSYEQYF	TGTGCCAGCAGGCCAGCGGGACCTAGCTACGAGCAGTACTTC	TRBJ2-7	.	TRBV6-6	TRBD2
CASSQDTGGGTTGELFF	TGCGCCAGCAGCCAAGATACGGGGGGCGGAACTACCGGGGAGCTGTTTTTT	TRBJ2-2	few	TRBV4-1	.
CASSSLAGGPRGTDTQYF	TGTGCCAGCAGCTCGCTAGCGGGAGGGCCCAGGGGCACAGATACGCAGTATTTT	TRBJ2-3	.	TRBV7-9	TRBD2
CASSPGEATYEQYF	TGTGCCAGCTCCCCGGGGGAGGCCACTTACGAGCAGTACTTC	TRBJ2-7	.	TRBV18	.
CAISEMTGGIANTEAFF	TGTGCCATCAGTGAGATGACAGGGGGAATAGCGAACACTGAAGCTTTCTTT	TRBJ1-1	.	TRBV10-3	TRBD1
CASSLRQGVDSPLHF	TGCGCCAGCAGCTTGCGACAGGGGGTTGATTCACCCCTCCACTTT	TRBJ1-6	.	TRBV5-1	TRBD1
CAWSIQGVYGYTF	TGTGCCTGGAGTATACAGGGGGTCTATGGCTACACCTTC	TRBJ1-2	.	TRBV30	TRBD1
CASSSGTGGLQALHF	TGTGCCAGCAGCTCCGGGACAGGGGGCCTACAAGCCCTCCACTTT	TRBJ1-6	once	TRBV11-3	TRBD1
CASSLQAGDNEQFF	TGTGCCAGCAGCTTACAAGCGGGGGACAATGAGCAGTTCTTC	TRBJ2-1	.	TRBV7-3	TRBD2
CASSPQTASNQPQHF	TGTGCCAGCAGCCCCCAGACAGCTAGCAATCAGCCCCAGCATTTT	TRBJ1-5	.	TRBV3-1/TRBV3-2	.
CAWIEAAGANVLTF	TGTGCCTGGATAGAGGCAGCTGGGGCCAACGTCCTGACTTTC	TRBJ2-6	.	TRBV30	.